The present T cell receptor (beta chain) was sequenced within a study of T cell clonality in common variable immunodeficiency. Study results and limitations: Links between repertoire features and CVID complications were heterogeneity-limited.

Ten or more counts support this clone. Antigen specificity is unknown. The sequenced fragment ends 3 residues before the CDR3 boundary, so the rest is inferred from the germline J gene. Germline lookup yields CDR1 LNHDA and CDR2 SQIVND (reference sequence). The CDR3 has 16 amino acids. V was trimmed by 3 bases and J by 2 bases, leaving 16 bases between them. The protocol was immunoSEQ multiplex PCR, while the TCRdb copy is restricted to in-frame clones and leaves out a portion. This sample comprises some 45,000 clones, none seen once only. The sequenced sample consisted of peripheral blood mononuclear cells. The source is a person aged 18-70 years in good health. The V gene is TRBV19, the J gene TRBJ1-2; possibly TRBD1 for D (6 bases). The sequenced CDR3 bases are TGTGCCAGTAGTATTTCCCTCAGGGGTAACAACTATGGC. Protein: CASSISLRGNNYG. The full CDR3 protein reads CASSISLRGNNYGYTF.